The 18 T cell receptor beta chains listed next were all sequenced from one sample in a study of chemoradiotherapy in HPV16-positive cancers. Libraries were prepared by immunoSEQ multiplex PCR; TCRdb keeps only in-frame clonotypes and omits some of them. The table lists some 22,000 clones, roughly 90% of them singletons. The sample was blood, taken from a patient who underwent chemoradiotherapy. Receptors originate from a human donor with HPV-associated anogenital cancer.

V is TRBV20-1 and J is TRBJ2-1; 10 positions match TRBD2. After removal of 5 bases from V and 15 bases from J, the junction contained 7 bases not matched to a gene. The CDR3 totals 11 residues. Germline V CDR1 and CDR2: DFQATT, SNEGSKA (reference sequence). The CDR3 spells CSAVGTSAPFF. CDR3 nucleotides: TGCAGTGCTGTAGGGACTAGCGCTCCGTTCTTC.

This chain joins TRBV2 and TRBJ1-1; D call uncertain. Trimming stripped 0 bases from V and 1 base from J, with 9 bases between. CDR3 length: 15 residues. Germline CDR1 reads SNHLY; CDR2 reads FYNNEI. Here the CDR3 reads CASSEASAGNTEAFF. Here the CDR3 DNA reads TGTGCCAGCAGTGAAGCATCGGCAGGGAACACTGAAGCTTTCTTT.

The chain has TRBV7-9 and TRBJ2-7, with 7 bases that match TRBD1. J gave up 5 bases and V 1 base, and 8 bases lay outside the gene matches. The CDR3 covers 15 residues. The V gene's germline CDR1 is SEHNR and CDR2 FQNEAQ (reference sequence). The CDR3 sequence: CASSLEGGRGNEQYF. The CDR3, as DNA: TGTGCCAGCAGCTTAGAAGGGGGCAGGGGTAACGAGCAGTACTTC.

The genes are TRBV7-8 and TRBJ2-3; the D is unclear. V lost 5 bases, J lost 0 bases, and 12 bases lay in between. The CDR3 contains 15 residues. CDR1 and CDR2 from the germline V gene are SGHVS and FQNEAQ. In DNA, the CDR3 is TGTGCCAGCAGCCCGACTGTAACTAGCACAGATACGCAGTATTTT. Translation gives CASSPTVTSTDTQYF.

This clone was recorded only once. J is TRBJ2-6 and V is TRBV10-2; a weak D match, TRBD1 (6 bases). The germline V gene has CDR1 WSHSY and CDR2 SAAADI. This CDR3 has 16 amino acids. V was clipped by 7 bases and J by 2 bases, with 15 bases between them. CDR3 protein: CASTSRGLAGANVLTF. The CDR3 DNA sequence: TGCGCCAGCACCAGCAGGGGTCTCGCTGGGGCCAACGTCCTGACTTTC.

In nucleotides, the CDR3 is TGTGCTAGTGGTTTGGCTCAATCGACTGAAGCTTTCTTT. Translated: CASGLAQSTEAFF. This sequence joins TRBV12-5 and TRBJ1-1; D is undetermined. The germline V gene has CDR1 LGHNT and CDR2 FRNRAP. The CDR3 consists of 13 residues. Deletions cut 1 base from V and 5 bases from J, with 8 bases between.

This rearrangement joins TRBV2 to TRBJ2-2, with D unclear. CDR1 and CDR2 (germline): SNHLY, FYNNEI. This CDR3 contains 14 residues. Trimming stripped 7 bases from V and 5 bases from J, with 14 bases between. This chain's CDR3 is CASKPLTDTGELFF. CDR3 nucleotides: TGTGCCAGCAAACCGTTGACGGATACCGGGGAGCTGTTTTTT.

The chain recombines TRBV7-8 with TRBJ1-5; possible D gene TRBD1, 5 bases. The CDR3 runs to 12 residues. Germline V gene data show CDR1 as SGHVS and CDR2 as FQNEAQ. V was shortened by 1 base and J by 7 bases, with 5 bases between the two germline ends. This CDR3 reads CASSLGGQPQHF. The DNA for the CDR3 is TGTGCCAGCAGCTTAGGGGGGCAGCCCCAGCATTTT.

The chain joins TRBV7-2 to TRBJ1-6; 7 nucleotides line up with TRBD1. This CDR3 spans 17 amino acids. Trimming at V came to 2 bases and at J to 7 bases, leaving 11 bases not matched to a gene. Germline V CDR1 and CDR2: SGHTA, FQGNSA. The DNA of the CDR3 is TGTGCCAGCAGCTTATTTACCCCCGGGACAGCGAATTCACCCCTCCACTTT. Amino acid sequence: CASSLFTPGTANSPLHF.

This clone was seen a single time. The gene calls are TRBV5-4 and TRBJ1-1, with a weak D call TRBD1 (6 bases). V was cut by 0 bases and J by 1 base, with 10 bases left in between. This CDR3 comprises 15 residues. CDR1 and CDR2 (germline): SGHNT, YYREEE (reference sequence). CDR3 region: CASSLAGAGNTEAFF. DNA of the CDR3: TGTGCCAGCAGCTTGGCAGGGGCAGGGAACACTGAAGCTTTCTTT.

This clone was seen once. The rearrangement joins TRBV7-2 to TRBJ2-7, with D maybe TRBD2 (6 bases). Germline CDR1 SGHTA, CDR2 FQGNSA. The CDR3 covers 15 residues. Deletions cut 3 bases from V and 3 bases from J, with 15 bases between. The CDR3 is CASSFLRQGGYEQYF. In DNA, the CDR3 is TGTGCCAGCAGCTTTCTTCGGCAGGGAGGCTACGAGCAGTACTTC.

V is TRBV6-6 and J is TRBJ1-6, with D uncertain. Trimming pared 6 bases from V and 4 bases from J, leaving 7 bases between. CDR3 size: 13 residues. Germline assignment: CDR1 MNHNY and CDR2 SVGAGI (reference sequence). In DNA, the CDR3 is TGTGCCAGCAGGATGGGGTATAATTCACCCCTCCACTTT. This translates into CASRMGYNSPLHF.

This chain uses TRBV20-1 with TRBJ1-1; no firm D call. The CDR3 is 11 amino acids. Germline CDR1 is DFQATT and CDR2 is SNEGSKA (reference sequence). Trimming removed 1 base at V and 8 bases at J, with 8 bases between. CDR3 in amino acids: CSARGRSEAFF. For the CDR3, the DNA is TGCAGTGCTAGAGGGAGATCCGAAGCTTTCTTT.

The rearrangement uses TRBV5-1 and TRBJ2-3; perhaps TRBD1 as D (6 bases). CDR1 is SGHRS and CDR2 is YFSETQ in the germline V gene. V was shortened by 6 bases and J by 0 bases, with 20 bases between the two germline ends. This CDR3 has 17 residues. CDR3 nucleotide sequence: TGCGCCAGCACATCCCTAGGACAGACCTCTAGCACAGATACGCAGTATTTT. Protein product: CASTSLGQTSSTDTQYF.

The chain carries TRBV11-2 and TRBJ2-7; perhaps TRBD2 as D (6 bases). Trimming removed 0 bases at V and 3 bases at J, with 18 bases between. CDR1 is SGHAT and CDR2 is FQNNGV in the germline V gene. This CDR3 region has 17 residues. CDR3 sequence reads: CASSLEGQGGLIYEQYF. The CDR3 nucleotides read TGTGCCAGCAGCTTAGAGGGGCAGGGAGGCTTGATCTACGAGCAGTACTTC.

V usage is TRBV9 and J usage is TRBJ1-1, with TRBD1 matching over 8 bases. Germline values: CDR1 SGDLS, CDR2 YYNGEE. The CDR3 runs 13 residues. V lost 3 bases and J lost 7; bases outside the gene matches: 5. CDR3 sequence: CASSGRGRLEAFF. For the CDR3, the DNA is TGTGCCAGCAGCGGCAGGGGGCGACTTGAAGCTTTCTTT.

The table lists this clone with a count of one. This chain's CDR3 is CASSTGLAGGYSSYNEQFF. The CDR3 DNA sequence: TGTGCCAGCAGTACGGGACTAGCGGGAGGTTATAGCTCCTACAATGAGCAGTTCTTC. The V call is TRBV27, the J call TRBJ2-1; 15 bases map to TRBD2. The CDR3 totals 19 residues. Germline V gene lookup returns CDR1 MNHEY and CDR2 SMNVEV (reference sequence). The V and J ends lost 5 bases and 0 bases, in that order; junction bases with no gene match: 8.

The CDR3 reads CASSQDEGAQETQYF. DNA of the CDR3: TGTGCCAGCAGCCAAGATGAGGGAGCTCAAGAGACCCAGTACTTC. This chain joins TRBV4-2 and TRBJ2-5; D possibly corresponds to TRBD2 (5 bases). Deletions cut 0 bases from V and 2 bases from J, with 10 bases between. Germline V gene lookup returns CDR1 LGHNA and CDR2 YNFKEQ. The length of the CDR3 is 15 residues.